This TCR beta chain is from a study of T-cell reconstitution after alpha-beta-depleted transplantation in children. Preparation of the TCRbeta library used unique molecular identifiers. TCRdb re-called the PCR reads with MiXCR, one entry per CDR3 protein. The table records over 90,000 distinct CDR3 sequences, 6% of them present only once. This clonotype was recorded many times. Its antigen is unknown. Because the CDR3's place on the DNA is in doubt, the DNA is left out and the CDR3 is given as listed by TCRdb. The length of the CDR3 is 14 amino acids, counting both ends. Broader study findings: When one year had passed after transplant, most T-cell counts and diversity came from newly produced T cells. Reportedly, only several hundred clones from non-depleted graft cells drove alpha-beta T-cell counts at about two months. Recipient T cells and thymic progenitors that survived were the source of the high TCRbeta diversity seen at day 60 in some patients.

The chain links TRBV12-3 or TRBV12-4 to TRBJ2-2; the DNA was not compared with TRBD1, the D call given in the table. The sequencing here drew on PBMCs, mostly from graft donor cells, taken 60 days after TCRalphabeta/CD19-depleted stem cell transplant. The sequence came from a female patient younger than 10 who had a stem cell transplant for Fanconi anemia, so the T cells may come from the graft donor. The CDR3 sequence: CASSWGGQSGSCFF.